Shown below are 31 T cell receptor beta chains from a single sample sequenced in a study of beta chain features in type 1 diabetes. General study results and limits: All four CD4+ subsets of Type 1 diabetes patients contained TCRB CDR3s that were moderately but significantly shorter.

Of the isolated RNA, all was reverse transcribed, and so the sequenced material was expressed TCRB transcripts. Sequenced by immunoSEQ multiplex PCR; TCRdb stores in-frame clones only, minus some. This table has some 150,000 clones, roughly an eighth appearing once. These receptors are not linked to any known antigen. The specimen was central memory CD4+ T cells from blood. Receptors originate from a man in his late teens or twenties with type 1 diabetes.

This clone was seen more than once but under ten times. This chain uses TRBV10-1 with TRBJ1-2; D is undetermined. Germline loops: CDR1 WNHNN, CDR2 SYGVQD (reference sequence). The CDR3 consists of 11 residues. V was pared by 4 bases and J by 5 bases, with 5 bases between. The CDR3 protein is CASSGGYGYTF. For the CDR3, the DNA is TGCGCCAGCAGTGGAGGGTATGGCTACACCTTC.

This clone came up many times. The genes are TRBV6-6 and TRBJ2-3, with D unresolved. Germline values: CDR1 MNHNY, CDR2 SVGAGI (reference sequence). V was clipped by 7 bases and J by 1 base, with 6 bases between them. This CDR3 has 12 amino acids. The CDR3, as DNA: TGTGCCAGCATCGGCGGCACAGATACGCAGTATTTT. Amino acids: CASIGGTDTQYF.

The DNA of the CDR3 is TGTGCCAGCAGACTCCCCCACGAAGAGACCCAGTACTTC. Translated: CASRLPHEETQYF. The J gene is TRBJ2-5, the V gene TRBV7-2; D gene unclear. There are 13 residues in the CDR3. Germline CDR1 is SGHTA and CDR2 is FQGNSA. V was clipped by 6 bases and J by 3 bases, with 11 bases between them.

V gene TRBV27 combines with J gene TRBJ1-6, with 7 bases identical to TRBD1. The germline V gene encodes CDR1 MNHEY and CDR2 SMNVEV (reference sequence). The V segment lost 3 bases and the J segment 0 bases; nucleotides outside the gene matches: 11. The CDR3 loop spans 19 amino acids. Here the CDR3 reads CASSFPPTGSGSYNSPLHF. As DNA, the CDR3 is TGTGCCAGCAGTTTCCCACCGACAGGGTCGGGCTCCTATAATTCACCCCTCCACTTT.

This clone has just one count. CDR3 sequence: CASSQGSSYNEQFF. DNA for the CDR3: TGCGCCAGCAGCCAGGGTAGCTCCTACAATGAGCAGTTCTTC. The rearrangement joins TRBV5-1 to TRBJ2-1; D might be TRBD1 (5 bases). The CDR3 totals 14 residues. Trimming took off 4 bases at V and 0 bases at J, with 8 bases between the two ends. Looked up from germline, CDR1 is SGHRS and CDR2 is YFSETQ.

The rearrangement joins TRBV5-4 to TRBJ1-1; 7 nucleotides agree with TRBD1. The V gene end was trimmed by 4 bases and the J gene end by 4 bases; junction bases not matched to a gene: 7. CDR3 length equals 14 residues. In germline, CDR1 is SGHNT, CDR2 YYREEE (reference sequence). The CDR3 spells CASSPAGGLTEAFF. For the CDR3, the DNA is TGTGCCAGCAGCCCGGCAGGGGGTCTCACTGAAGCTTTCTTT.

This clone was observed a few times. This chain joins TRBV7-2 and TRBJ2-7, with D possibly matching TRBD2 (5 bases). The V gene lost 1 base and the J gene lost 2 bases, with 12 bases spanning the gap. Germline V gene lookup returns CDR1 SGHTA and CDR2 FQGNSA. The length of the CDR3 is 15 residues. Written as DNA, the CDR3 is TGTGCCAGCAGCTTAGGTCCGGGGTTTACCTACGAGCAGTACTTC. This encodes CASSLGPGFTYEQYF.

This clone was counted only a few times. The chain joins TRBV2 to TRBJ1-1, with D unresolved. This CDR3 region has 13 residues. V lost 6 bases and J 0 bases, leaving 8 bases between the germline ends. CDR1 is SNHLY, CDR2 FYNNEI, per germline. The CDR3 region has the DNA TGTGCCAGCAGGTTAGTTATGAACACTGAAGCTTTCTTT. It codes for CASRLVMNTEAFF.

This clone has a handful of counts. In nucleotides, the CDR3 is TGTGCCAGCAGTTTACGAGCGGGGGGCCTCTTAGGGCAAGAGACCCAGTACTTC. Amino acids: CASSLRAGGLLGQETQYF. This chain uses TRBV27 with TRBJ2-5; 9 bases align to TRBD2. The CDR3 totals 18 residues. V dropped 2 bases and J dropped 2; count of bases not matched to a gene: 12. Germline values: CDR1 MNHEY, CDR2 SMNVEV (reference sequence).

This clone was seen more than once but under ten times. This chain's CDR3 is CASSSQRTGINYGYTF. The CDR3 nucleotides read TGTGCCAGCAGTTCCCAACGGACAGGTATAAACTATGGCTACACCTTC. V and J are TRBV28 and TRBJ1-2; 7 bases line up with TRBD1. Germline CDR1 is MDHEN and CDR2 is SYDVKM. The CDR3 sequence is 16 residues long. V was pared by 4 bases and J by 2 bases, with 10 bases of the junction left unmatched.

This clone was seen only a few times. The CDR3 sequence is CAISDRTDTQYF. CDR3 in DNA: TGTGCCATCAGTGATCGAACAGATACGCAGTATTTT. The chain is built from TRBV10-3 and TRBJ2-3, with D uncertain. Trimming pared 3 bases from V and 3 bases from J, leaving 4 bases between. The CDR3 is made up of 12 amino acids. The germline V gene has CDR1 ENHRY and CDR2 SYGVKD.

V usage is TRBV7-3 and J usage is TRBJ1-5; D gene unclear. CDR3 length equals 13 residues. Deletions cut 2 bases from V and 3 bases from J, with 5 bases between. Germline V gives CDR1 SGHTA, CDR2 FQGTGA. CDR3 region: CASSLQPNQPQHF. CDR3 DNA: TGTGCCAGCAGCTTACAACCCAATCAGCCCCAGCATTTT.

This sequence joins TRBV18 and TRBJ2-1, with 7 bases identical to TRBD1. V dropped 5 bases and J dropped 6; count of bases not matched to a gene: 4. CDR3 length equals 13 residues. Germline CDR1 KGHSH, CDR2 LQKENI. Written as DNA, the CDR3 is TGTGCCAGCTCAGCAAACAGGGGCAATGAGCAGTTCTTC. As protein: CASSANRGNEQFF.

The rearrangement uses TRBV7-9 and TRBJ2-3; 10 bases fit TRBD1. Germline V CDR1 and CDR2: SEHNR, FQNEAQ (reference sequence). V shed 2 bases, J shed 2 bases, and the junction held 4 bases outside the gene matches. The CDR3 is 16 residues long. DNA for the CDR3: TGTGCCAGCAGCTTAAGGGACAGGGGTGCCACAGATACGCAGTATTTT. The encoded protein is CASSLRDRGATDTQYF.

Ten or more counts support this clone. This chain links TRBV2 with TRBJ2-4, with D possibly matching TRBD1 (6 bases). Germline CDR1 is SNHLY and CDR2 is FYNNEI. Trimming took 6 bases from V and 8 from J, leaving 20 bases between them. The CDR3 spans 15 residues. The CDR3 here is CASSLPGQSRDIQYF. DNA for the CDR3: TGTGCCAGCAGCTTACCGGGACAATCGAGGGACATTCAGTACTTC.

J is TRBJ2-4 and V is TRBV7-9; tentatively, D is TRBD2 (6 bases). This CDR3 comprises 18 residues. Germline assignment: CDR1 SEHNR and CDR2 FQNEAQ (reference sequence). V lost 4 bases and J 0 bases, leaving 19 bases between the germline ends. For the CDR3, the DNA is TGTGCCAGCAGCTCGGACTATCTCGAGCCAAAAGCCAAAAACATTCAGTACTTC. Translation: CASSSDYLEPKAKNIQYF.

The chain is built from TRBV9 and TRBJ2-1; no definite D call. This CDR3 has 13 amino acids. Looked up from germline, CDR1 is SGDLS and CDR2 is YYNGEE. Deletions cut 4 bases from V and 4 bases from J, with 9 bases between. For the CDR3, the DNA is TGTGCCAGCAGCTTAGGACCTTACAATGAGCAGTTCTTC. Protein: CASSLGPYNEQFF.

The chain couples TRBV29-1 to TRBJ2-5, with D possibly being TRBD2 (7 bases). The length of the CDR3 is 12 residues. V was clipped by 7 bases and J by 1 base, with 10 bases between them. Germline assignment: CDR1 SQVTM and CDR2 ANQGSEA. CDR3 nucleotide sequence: TGCAGCGGGAGGGGGGGCCAAGAGACCCAGTACTTC. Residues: CSGRGGQETQYF.

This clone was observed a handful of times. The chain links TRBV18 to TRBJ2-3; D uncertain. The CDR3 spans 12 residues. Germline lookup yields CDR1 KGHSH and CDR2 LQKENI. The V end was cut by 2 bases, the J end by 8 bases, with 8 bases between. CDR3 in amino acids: CASSPNPGTQYF. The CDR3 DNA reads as TGTGCCAGCTCACCAAACCCCGGTACGCAGTATTTT.

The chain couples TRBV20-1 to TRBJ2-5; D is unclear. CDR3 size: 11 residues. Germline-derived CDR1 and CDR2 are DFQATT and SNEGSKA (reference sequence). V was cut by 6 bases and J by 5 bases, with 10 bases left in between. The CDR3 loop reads CSAIRGETQYF. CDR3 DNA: TGCAGTGCCATCCGTGGTGAGACCCAGTACTTC.

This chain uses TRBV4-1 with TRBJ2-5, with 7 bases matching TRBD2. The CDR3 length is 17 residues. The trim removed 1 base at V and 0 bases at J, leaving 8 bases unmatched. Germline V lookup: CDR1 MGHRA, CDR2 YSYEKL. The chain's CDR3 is CASSQGGGPSYQETQYF. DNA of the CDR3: TGCGCCAGCAGCCAAGGGGGGGGACCCTCGTACCAAGAGACCCAGTACTTC.

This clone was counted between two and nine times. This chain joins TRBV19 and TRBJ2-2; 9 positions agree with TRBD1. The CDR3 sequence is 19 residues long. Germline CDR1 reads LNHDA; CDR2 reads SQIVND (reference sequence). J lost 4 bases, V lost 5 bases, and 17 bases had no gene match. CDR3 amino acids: CASSLSGTGSRTGTGELFF. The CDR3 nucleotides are TGTGCCAGTAGTTTATCCGGGACAGGGTCAAGGACGGGCACCGGGGAGCTGTTTTTT.

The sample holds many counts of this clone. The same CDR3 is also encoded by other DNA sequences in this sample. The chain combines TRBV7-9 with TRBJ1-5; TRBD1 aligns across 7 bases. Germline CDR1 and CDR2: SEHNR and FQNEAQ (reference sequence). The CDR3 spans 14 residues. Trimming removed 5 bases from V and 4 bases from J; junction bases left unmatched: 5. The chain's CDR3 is CASSAQGGNQPQHF. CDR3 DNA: TGTGCCAGCAGCGCCCAGGGGGGGAATCAGCCCCAGCATTTT.

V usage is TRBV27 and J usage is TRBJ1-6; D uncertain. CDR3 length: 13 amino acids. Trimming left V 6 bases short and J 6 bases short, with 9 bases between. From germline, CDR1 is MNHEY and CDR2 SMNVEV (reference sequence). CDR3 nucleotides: TGTGCCAGCAGAGACAACATTAATTCACCCCTCCACTTT. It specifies CASRDNINSPLHF.

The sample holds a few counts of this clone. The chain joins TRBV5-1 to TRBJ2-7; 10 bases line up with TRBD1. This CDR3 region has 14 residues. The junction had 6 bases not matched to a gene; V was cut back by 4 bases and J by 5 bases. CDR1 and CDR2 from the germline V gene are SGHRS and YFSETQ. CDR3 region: CASSPGTGDNEQYF. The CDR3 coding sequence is TGCGCCAGCAGCCCCGGGACAGGGGACAACGAGCAGTACTTC.

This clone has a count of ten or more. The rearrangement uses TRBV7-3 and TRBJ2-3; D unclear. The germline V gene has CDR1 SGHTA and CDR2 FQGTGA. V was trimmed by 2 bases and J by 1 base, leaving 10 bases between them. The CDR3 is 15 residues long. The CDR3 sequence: CASSLDAFGTDTQYF. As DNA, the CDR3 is TGTGCCAGCAGCTTAGATGCATTCGGCACAGATACGCAGTATTTT.

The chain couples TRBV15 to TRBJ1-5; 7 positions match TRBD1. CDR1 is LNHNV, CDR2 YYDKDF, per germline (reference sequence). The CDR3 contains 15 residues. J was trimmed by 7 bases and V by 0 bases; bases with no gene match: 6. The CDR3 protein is CATSRDEGARQPQHF. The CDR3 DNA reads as TGTGCCACCAGCAGAGATGAGGGGGCAAGACAGCCCCAGCATTTT.

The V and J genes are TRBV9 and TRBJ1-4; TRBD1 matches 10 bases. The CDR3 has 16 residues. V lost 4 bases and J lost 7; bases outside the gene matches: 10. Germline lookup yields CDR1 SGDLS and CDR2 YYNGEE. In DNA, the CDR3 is TGTGCCAGCAGCCTTACATCGGGACAGGGGACTGAAAAACTGTTTTTT. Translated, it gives CASSLTSGQGTEKLFF.

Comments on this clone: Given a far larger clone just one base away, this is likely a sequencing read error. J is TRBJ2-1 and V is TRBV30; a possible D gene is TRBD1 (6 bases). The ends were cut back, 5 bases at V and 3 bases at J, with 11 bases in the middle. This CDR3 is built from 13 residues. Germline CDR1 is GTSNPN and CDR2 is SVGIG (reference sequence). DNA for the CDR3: TGTGCCTGGCAAACAGGGTACTACAATGAGCAGTTCTTC. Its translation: CAWQTGYYNEQFF.

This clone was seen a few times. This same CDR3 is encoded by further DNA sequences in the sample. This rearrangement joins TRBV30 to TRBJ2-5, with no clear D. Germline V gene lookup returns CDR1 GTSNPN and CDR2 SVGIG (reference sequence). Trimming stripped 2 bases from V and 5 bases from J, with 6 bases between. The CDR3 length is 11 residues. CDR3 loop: CAWSPGETQYF. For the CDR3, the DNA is TGTGCCTGGAGTCCCGGGGAGACCCAGTACTTC.

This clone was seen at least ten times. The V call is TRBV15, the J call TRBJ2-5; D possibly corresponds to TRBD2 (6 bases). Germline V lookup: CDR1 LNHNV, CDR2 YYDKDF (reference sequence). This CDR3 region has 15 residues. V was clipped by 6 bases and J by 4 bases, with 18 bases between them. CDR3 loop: CATRGGGLGPETQYF. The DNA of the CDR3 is TGTGCCACCAGGGGAGGCGGCCTCGGGCCAGAGACCCAGTACTTC.